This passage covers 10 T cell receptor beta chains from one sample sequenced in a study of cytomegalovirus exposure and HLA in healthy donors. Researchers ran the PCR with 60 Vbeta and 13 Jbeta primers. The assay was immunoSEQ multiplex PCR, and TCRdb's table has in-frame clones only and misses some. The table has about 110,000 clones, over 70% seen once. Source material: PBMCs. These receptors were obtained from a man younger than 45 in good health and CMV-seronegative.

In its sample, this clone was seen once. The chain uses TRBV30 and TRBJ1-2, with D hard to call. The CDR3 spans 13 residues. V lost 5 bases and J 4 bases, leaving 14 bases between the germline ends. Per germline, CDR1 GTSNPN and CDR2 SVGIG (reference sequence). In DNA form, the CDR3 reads TGTGCCTGGCTGGCTAGATTGGCCTATGGCTACACCTTC. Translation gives CAWLARLAYGYTF.

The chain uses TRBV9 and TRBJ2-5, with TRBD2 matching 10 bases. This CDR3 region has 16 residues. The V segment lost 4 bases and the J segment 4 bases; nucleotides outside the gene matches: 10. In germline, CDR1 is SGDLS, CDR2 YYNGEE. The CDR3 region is CASSPGAGGLGETQYF. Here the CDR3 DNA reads TGTGCCAGCAGCCCCGGAGCGGGGGGGCTTGGAGAGACCCAGTACTTC.

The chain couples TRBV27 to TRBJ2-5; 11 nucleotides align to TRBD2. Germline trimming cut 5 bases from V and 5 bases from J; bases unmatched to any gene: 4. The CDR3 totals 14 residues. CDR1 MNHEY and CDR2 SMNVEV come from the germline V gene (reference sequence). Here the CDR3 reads CASSPSGRWETQYF. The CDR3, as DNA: TGTGCCAGCAGTCCTAGCGGGAGGTGGGAGACCCAGTACTTC.

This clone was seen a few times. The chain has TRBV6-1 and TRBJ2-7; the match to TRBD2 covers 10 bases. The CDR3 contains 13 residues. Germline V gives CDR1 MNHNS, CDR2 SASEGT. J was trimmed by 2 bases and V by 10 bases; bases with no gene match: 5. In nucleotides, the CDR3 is TGTGCCATCCGAACTAGCGGGACCTACGAGCAGTACTTC. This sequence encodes CAIRTSGTYEQYF.

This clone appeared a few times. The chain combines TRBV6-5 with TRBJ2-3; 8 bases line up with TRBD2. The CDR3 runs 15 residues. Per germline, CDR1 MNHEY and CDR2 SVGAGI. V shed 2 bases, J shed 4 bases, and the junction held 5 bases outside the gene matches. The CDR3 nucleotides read TGTGCCAGCAGTTACGGTACGGGGGGGCCAGATACGCAGTATTTT. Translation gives CASSYGTGGPDTQYF.

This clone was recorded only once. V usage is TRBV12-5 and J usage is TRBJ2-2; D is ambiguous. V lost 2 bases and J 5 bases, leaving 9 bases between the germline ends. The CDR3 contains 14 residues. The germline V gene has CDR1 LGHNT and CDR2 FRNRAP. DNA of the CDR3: TGTGCTAGTGGTTTGATCGTTAAAACCGGGGAGCTGTTTTTT. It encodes CASGLIVKTGELFF.

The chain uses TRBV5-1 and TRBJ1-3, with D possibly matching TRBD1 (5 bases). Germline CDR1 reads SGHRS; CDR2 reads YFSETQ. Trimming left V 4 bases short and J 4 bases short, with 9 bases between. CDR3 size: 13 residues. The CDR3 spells CASSETDGNTIYF. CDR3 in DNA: TGCGCCAGCAGCGAGACAGACGGAAACACCATATATTTT.

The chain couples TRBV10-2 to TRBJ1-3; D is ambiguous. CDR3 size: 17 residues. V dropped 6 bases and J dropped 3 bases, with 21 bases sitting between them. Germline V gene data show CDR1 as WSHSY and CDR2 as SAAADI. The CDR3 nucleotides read TGCGCCAGCAGCACCTTAGGAGGAGGGAGGTTTGGAAACACCATATATTTT. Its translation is CASSTLGGGRFGNTIYF.

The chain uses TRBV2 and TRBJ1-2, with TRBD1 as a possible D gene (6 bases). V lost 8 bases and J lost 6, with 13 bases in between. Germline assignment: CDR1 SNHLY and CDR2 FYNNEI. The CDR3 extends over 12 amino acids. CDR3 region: CASGGQYDGYTF. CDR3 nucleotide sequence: TGTGCCAGCGGAGGACAGTACGATGGCTACACCTTC.

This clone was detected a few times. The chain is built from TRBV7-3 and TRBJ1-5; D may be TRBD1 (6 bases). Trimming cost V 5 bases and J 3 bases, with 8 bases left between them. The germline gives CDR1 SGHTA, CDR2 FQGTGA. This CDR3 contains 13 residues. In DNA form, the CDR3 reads TGTGCCAGCAGCCAGGGGCCCAATCAGCCCCAGCATTTT. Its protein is CASSQGPNQPQHF.